The 20 T cell receptor beta chains given below trace back to one sample, sequenced in a study of human thymus T cells. The source of the thymus tissue was resections taken during corrective heart surgery. TCRdb's table, derived via immunoSEQ multiplex PCR, lists solely in-frame clones and lacks some. Of 100,000 to 150,000 clones in the sample, about 93% were seen once. Sequencing was carried out using thymus tissue. The receptors were gathered from a boy younger than two with a congenital heart defect but otherwise immunologically healthy.

The rearrangement joins TRBV6-5 to TRBJ1-2; a weak D match, TRBD1 (5 bases). V dropped 0 bases and J dropped 2 bases, with 7 bases sitting between them. Per germline, CDR1 MNHEY and CDR2 SVGAGI. The CDR3 covers 14 residues. CDR3 DNA: TGTGCCAGCAGTTACTCTGGGGGGAACTATGGCTACACCTTC. Its translation: CASSYSGGNYGYTF.

This clone has just one count. The chain combines TRBV10-1 with TRBJ1-6; 7 bases are shared with TRBD1. After removal of 6 bases from V and 7 bases from J, the junction contained 9 bases not matched to a gene. Per germline, CDR1 WNHNN and CDR2 SYGVQD (reference sequence). CDR3 length: 15 amino acids. CDR3 nucleotide sequence: TGCGCCAGCAGGGAACCGGGACAGCCGAATTCACCCCTCCACTTT. It translates to CASREPGQPNSPLHF.

This clone was counted only a few times. V and J are TRBV28 and TRBJ2-1; D might be TRBD1 (6 bases). Per germline, CDR1 MDHEN and CDR2 SYDVKM. V was clipped by 2 bases and J by 7 bases, with 15 bases between them. The CDR3 runs 15 residues. The CDR3 region has the DNA TGTGCCAGCAGTTTAACCCACAGGGAGATGAATGAGCAGTTCTTC. Amino acids: CASSLTHREMNEQFF.

The chain employs TRBV4-1 and TRBJ2-6, with D possibly matching TRBD2 (6 bases). Germline CDR1 MGHRA, CDR2 YSYEKL. The CDR3 has 20 residues. Trimming left V 0 bases short and J 0 bases short, with 18 bases between. DNA for the CDR3: TGCGCCAGCAGCCAAGATGGGGACCGGGGGACGGCCTCTGGGGCCAACGTCCTGACTTTC. Translating gives CASSQDGDRGTASGANVLTF.

The CDR3 DNA follows: TGTGCCAGCAGTTTTAACCAGGGGTTGTACACTGAAGCTTTCTTT. It codes for CASSFNQGLYTEAFF. The chain has TRBV27 and TRBJ1-1; TRBD1 is a possible D gene (6 bases). Trimming shortened V by 3 bases and J by 3 bases, and 14 bases separated the two germline ends. The CDR3 sequence is 15 residues long. In germline, CDR1 is MNHEY, CDR2 SMNVEV (reference sequence).

This chain joins TRBV19 and TRBJ2-1; TRBD1 or TRBD2 may be the D gene (5 bases each). Germline values: CDR1 LNHDA, CDR2 SQIVND (reference sequence). There are 17 residues in the CDR3. V shed 0 bases and J shed 7 bases, with 19 bases lying between them. This CDR3 reads CASSIDLGTPLGNEQFF. CDR3 DNA: TGTGCCAGTAGTATAGATCTAGGGACCCCACTGGGTAATGAGCAGTTCTTC. Based on the CDR3 plus reference TRBV19 and TRBJ2-1, the full variable domain is DGGITQSPKYLFRKEGQNVTLSCEQNLNHDAMYWYRQDPGQGLRLIYYSQIVNDFQKGDIAEGYSVSREKKESFPLTVTSAQKNPTAFYLCASSIDLGTPLGNEQFFGPGTRLTVL.

This clone occurred once. The gene calls are TRBV11-3 and TRBJ2-5; 7 bases match TRBD1. The V gene's germline CDR1 is SGHNT and CDR2 YENEEA. The V segment lost 3 bases and the J segment 5 bases; nucleotides outside the gene matches: 15. There are 17 residues in the CDR3. The chain's CDR3 is CASSLRPTGNAWETQYF. CDR3 coding DNA: TGTGCCAGCAGCTTGAGGCCGACAGGGAATGCGTGGGAGACCCAGTACTTC.

This chain links TRBV4-2 with TRBJ1-5, with D perhaps matching TRBD1 (6 bases). The V and J ends lost 0 bases and 4 bases respectively, with 10 bases between them. Germline V CDR1 and CDR2: LGHNA, YNFKEQ. The CDR3 runs to 15 residues. This chain's CDR3 is CASSQDRTGNQPQHF. CDR3 nucleotides: TGTGCCAGCAGCCAAGATCGAACAGGGAATCAGCCCCAGCATTTT.

The CDR3 nucleotides are TGCGCCAGCAGCCCGGGTGATCGACACACCGGGGAGCTGTTTTTT. It yields the protein CASSPGDRHTGELFF. The V gene is TRBV4-3, the J gene TRBJ2-2; D not resolved. The V gene lost 4 bases and the J gene lost 3 bases, with 12 bases spanning the gap. Germline V gene data show CDR1 as LGHNA and CDR2 as YSLEER. The CDR3 runs to 15 residues.

This clone was seen a few times. The chain links TRBV27 to TRBJ1-5, with TRBD1 matching over 9 bases. Losses at the gene ends were 6 bases for V and 6 bases for J; bases not matched to a gene: 6. The CDR3 extends over 14 amino acids. Per the germline V gene, CDR1 is MNHEY and CDR2 is SMNVEV (reference sequence). In nucleotides, the CDR3 is TGTGCCAGCAGAACTACAGGGGGCAGTCAGCCCCAGCATTTT. It encodes CASRTTGGSQPQHF.

The V gene is TRBV30, the J gene TRBJ2-1, with D unclear. CDR1 and CDR2 from the germline V gene are GTSNPN and SVGIG (reference sequence). Trimming shortened V by 0 bases and J by 7 bases, and 22 bases separated the two germline ends. This CDR3 has 17 residues. The CDR3 is CAWSVRILAAPWNEQFF. The CDR3 nucleotides read TGTGCCTGGAGTGTGAGAATCTTAGCCGCCCCTTGGAATGAGCAGTTCTTC.

The genes are TRBV7-9 and TRBJ2-7, with D perhaps matching TRBD2 (7 bases). The CDR3 is made up of 15 amino acids. Germline-derived CDR1 and CDR2 are SEHNR and FQNEAQ (reference sequence). Trimming shortened V by 5 bases and J by 4 bases, and 18 bases separated the two germline ends. This chain's CDR3 is CASSPYYGGRYEQYF. CDR3 DNA sequence: TGTGCCAGCAGCCCTTACTACGGGGGGCGTTACGAGCAGTACTTC. Full variable domain (rest looked up from reference TRBV7-9 and TRBJ2-7): DTGVSQNPRHKITKRGQNVTFRCDPISEHNRLYWYRQTLGQGPEFLTYFQNEAQLEKSRLLSDRFSAERPKGSFSTLEIQRTEQGDSAMYLCASSPYYGGRYEQYFGPGTRLTVT.

This clone was seen a handful of times. This sequence joins TRBV5-1 and TRBJ2-2, with D unclear. The length of the CDR3 is 15 residues. Germline loops: CDR1 SGHRS, CDR2 YFSETQ. V dropped 0 bases and J dropped 10 bases, with 16 bases sitting between them. CDR3 bases: TGCGCCAGCAGCTTGGTTGACCCATCACGTTCGGAGCTGTTTTTT. This encodes CASSLVDPSRSELFF.

The rearrangement links TRBV4-3 to TRBJ2-7, with 10 positions matching TRBD1. The CDR3 is 16 residues long. J lost 2 bases, V lost 0 bases, and 4 bases had no gene match. CDR1 LGHNA and CDR2 YSLEER come from the germline V gene. The CDR3 coding sequence is TGCGCCAGCAGCCAAGATTCAGGGACAGGGGCCTACGAGCAGTACTTC. Translation: CASSQDSGTGAYEQYF.

The V call is TRBV4-1, the J call TRBJ2-5; D is perhaps TRBD2 (6 bases). CDR1 and CDR2 from the germline V gene are MGHRA and YSYEKL. V was pared by 4 bases and J by 1 base, with 10 bases between. CDR3 length equals 14 residues. The CDR3 DNA reads as TGCGCCAGCAGCCCTGGGACTGTCCAAGAGACCCAGTACTTC. Translating it yields CASSPGTVQETQYF.

In this sample, this clone turned up once. The chain has TRBV4-1 and TRBJ1-2; no clear D gene. Germline V lookup: CDR1 MGHRA, CDR2 YSYEKL. V was pared by 3 bases and J by 1 base, with 6 bases between. This CDR3 region has 13 residues. The CDR3 region is CASSQRVNYGYTF. In DNA form, the CDR3 reads TGCGCCAGCAGCCAGAGGGTTAACTATGGCTACACCTTC.

This clone was picked up one time. The chain joins TRBV9 to TRBJ2-1; TRBD2 matches at 11 bases. The CDR3 has 18 amino acids. Germline CDR1 reads SGDLS; CDR2 reads YYNGEE. V lost 1 base to trimming and J lost 6 bases; unmatched junction nucleotides: 12. The CDR3: CASSVLAYSSGGANEQFF. In DNA, the CDR3 is TGTGCCAGCAGCGTACTAGCTTATAGTAGCGGGGGGGCCAATGAGCAGTTCTTC.

This sequence joins TRBV5-1 and TRBJ1-1; D unresolved. From germline, CDR1 is SGHRS and CDR2 YFSETQ. V was pared by 0 bases and J by 0 bases, with 9 bases between. The CDR3 contains 15 residues. The CDR3 reads CASSLAEGLNTEAFF. The CDR3, as DNA: TGCGCCAGCAGCTTGGCAGAGGGCTTGAACACTGAAGCTTTCTTT.

The CDR3 nucleotides are TGCGCCAGCAGCCAACCTCCCTCTATGGGAGCCGGGGAGCTGTTTTTT. It is translated as CASSQPPSMGAGELFF. V is TRBV4-3 and J is TRBJ2-2; possible D gene TRBD2, 5 bases. V was cut by 2 bases and J by 6 bases, with 16 bases left in between. The CDR3 sequence is 16 residues long. Looked up from germline, CDR1 is LGHNA and CDR2 is YSLEER.

CDR3 sequence (DNA): TGTGCCAGCTCACCTTCCAGTGCTAACTATGGCTACACCTTC. As protein: CASSPSSANYGYTF. The chain combines TRBV18 with TRBJ1-2, with no clear D. The germline CDR1 and CDR2 sequences are KGHSH and LQKENI. This CDR3 spans 14 amino acids. The V gene lost 3 bases and the J gene lost 0 bases, with 8 bases spanning the gap.